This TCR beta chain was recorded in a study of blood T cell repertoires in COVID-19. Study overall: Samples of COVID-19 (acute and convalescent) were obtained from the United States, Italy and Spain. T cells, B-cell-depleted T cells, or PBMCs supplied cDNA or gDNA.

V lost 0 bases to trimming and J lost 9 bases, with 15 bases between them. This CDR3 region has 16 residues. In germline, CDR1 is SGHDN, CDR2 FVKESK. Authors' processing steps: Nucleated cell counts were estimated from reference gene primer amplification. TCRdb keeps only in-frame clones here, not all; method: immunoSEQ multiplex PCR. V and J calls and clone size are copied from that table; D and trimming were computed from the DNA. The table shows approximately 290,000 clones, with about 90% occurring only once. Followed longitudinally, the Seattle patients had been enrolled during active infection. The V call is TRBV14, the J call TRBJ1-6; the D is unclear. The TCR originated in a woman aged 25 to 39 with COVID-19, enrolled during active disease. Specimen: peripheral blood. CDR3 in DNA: TGTGCCAGCAGCCAAGATAGGAGGCCGACCGCTTCACCCCTCCACTTT. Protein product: CASSQDRRPTASPLHF.